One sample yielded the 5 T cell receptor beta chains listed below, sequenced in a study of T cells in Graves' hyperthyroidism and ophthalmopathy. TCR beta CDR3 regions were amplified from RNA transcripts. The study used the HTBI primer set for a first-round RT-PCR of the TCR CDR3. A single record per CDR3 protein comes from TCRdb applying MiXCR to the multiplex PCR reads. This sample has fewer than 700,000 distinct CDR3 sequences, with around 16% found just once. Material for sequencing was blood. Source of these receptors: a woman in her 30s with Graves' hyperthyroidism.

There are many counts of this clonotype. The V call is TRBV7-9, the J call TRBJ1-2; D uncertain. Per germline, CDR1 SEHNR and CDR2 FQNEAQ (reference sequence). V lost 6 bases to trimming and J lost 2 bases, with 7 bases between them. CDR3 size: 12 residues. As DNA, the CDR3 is TGTGCCAGCAGTTCGATAAACTATGGCTACACCTTC. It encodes CASSSINYGYTF.

CDR3 in DNA: TGCGCCAGCAGCCGAAACCTGGGACTGGCTGGGGAGTACTTC. Its protein is CASSRNLGLAGEYF. This rearrangement joins TRBV4-1 to TRBJ2-5; the D gene is possibly TRBD2 (6 bases). The length of the CDR3 is 14 residues. Trimming left V 4 bases short and J 12 bases short, with 21 bases between. Germline V lookup: CDR1 MGHRA, CDR2 YSYEKL.

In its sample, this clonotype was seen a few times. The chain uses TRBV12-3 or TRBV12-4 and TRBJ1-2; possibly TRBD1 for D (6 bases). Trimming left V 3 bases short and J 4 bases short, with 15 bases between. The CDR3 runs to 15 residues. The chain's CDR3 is CASSLEGGGGYGYTF. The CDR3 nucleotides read TGTGCCAGCAGTTTGGAGGGGGGCGGTGGCTATGGCTACACCTTC.

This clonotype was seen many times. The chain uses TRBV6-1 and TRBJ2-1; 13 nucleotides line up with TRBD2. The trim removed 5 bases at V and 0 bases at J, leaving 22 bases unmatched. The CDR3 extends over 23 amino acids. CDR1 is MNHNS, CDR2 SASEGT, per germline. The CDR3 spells CASSLSRRWTSGSYLSSYNEQFF. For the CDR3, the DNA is TGTGCCAGCAGTCTGAGTCGGCGATGGACTAGCGGGAGCTACCTCAGCTCCTACAATGAGCAGTTCTTC.

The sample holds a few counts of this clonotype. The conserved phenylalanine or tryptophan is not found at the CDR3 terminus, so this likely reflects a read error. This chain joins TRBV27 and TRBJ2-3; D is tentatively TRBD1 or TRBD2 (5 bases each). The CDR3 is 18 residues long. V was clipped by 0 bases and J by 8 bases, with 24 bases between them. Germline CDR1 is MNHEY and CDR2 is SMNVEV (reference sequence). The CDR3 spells CASSLSNQPGPGSGTQYS. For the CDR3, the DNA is TGTGCCAGCAGTTTATCAAACCAACCGGGACCAGGATCGGGTACGCAGTATTCT.